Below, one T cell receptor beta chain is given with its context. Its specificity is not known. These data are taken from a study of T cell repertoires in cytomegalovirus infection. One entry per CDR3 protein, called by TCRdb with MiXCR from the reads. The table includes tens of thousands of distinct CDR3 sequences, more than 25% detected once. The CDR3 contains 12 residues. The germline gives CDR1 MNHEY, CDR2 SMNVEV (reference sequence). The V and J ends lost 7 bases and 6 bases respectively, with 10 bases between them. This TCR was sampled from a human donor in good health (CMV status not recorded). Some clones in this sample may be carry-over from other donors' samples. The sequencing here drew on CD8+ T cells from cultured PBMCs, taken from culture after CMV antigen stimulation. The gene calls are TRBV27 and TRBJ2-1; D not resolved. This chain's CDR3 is CASNWPSNEQFF. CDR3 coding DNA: TGTGCCAGCAATTGGCCCTCCAATGAGCAGTTCTTC.